This T cell receptor (beta chain) was sequenced in a study of blood T cell repertoires in COVID-19. The V gene end was trimmed by 5 bases and the J gene end by 2 bases; junction bases not matched to a gene: 3. Germline values: CDR1 SNHLY, CDR2 FYNNEI. This CDR3 has 15 residues. Assay used: immunoSEQ multiplex PCR; TCRdb lists only in-frame clones, some missing. The sample consists of roughly 30,000 clones, more than 70% of them appearing once. The specimen was peripheral blood. The rearrangement uses TRBV2 and TRBJ2-2; 9 bases are a match to TRBD2. The sequence was collected from a human donor in a cohort sampled during active COVID-19. CDR3 loop: CASSSTSGNTGELFF. The DNA of the CDR3 is TGTGCCAGCAGTTCGACTAGCGGAAACACCGGGGAGCTGTTTTTT.